The entry below gives a single T cell receptor (beta chain) sequence along with its context. Antigen specificity is unknown. This entry belongs to a study of OX40 agonist ivuxolimab in advanced cancers. Study-level information: Earlier treatment with anti-PD-1, anti-PD-L1 or anti-CTLA-4 was permitted, and 30% to 40% had received some.

Findings and limits, study-wide: CD4+ and CD8+ T cells in blood underwent clonal expansion by week 6 at 0.1 to 3.0 mg/kg. Undetermined was the antigen specificity of the expanded peripheral T cells.

Some clones are missing from TCRdb's copy, which holds only in-frame ones; the method was immunoSEQ multiplex PCR. The data hold 80,000 to 95,000 clones, with roughly nine tenths observed a single time. This CDR3 spans 15 amino acids. Germline loops: CDR1 SGDLS, CDR2 YYNGEE. Losses at the gene ends were 0 bases for V and 4 bases for J; bases not matched to a gene: 4. Sequences were derived from CD4+ or CD8+ T cells sorted from blood, sampled in a trial of the OX40 agonist ivuxolimab. The V gene is TRBV9, the J gene TRBJ1-3; TRBD1 aligns across 7 bases. The sequence was collected from an adult with an advanced solid tumor such as melanoma, head and neck, liver or kidney cancer. The chain's CDR3 is CASSVAGGVGNTIYF. The CDR3 nucleotides read TGTGCCAGCAGCGTAGCAGGGGGTGTAGGAAACACCATATATTTT.